The rows below give T cell receptor beta chains drawn from one sample of a study of blood T cell repertoires in COVID-19. The table came from immunoSEQ multiplex PCR; TCRdb's copy has only in-frame clones and leaves some out. The sample carries some 250,000 clones, about 90% recorded once. Sequenced: peripheral blood. The receptors originated from a man in his fifties or sixties who had recovered from COVID-19. Both conserved end residues are part of each CDR3. The D gene is left open where the match is weak. Clone size is shown for a subset of rows, as once, few, many or a class of expanded clone.

TRBJ2-3,TRBD2,-,TRBV11-2,CASSYIAGGYADTQYF,TGTGCCAGCAGTTATATAGCGGGGGGGTACGCAGATACGCAGTATTTT
TRBJ2-3,TRBD1,-,TRBV28,CASSLGQSTDTQYF,TGTGCCAGCAGTTTGGGACAGAGCACAGATACGCAGTATTTT
TRBJ2-2,TRBD2,-,TRBV5-4,CASSFTSGGAGELFF,TGTGCCAGCAGCTTTACTAGCGGGGGCGCCGGGGAGCTGTTTTTT
TRBJ2-2,-,-,TRBV4-2,CASSQQKGVNTGELFF,TGTGCCAGCAGCCAACAGAAGGGGGTAAACACCGGGGAGCTGTTTTTT
TRBJ1-5,-,-,TRBV4-1,CASSQEGRGGLGQPQHF,TGCGCCAGCAGCCAAGAGGGCAGGGGCGGGTTGGGTCAGCCCCAGCATTTT
TRBJ1-1,TRBD1,-,TRBV12-3/TRBV12-4,CASSRQGNTEAFF,TGTGCCAGCAGTCGACAGGGGAACACTGAAGCTTTCTTT
TRBJ1-2,-,-,TRBV5-4,CASSLVGAGGYTF,TGTGCCAGCAGCTTGGTTGGGGCTGGGGGCTACACCTTC
TRBJ2-7,TRBD2,-,TRBV19,CATKGGILDYEQYF,TGTGCCACCAAGGGAGGGATCCTGGACTACGAGCAGTACTTC
TRBJ1-5,TRBD1,-,TRBV24-1,CATSQTGGVNQPQHF,TGTGCCACCAGCCAGACAGGGGGCGTGAATCAGCCCCAGCATTTT
TRBJ1-3,-,-,TRBV4-1,CASSQNGVHTIYF,TGCGCCAGCAGCCAAAATGGAGTTCACACCATATATTTT
TRBJ1-3,-,-,TRBV28,CASSSISSGNTIYF,TGTGCCAGCAGTTCGATCAGCTCTGGAAACACCATATATTTT
TRBJ2-3,TRBD2,-,TRBV3-1/TRBV3-2,CASSQDISGGTLSTQYF,TGTGCCAGCAGCCAAGATATCAGCGGGGGGACACTATCTACGCAGTATTTT
TRBJ2-3,-,once,TRBV7-8,CASSLPVTPATTDTQYF,TGTGCCAGCAGCTTACCCGTTACTCCTGCCACTACAGATACGCAGTATTTT
TRBJ2-3,-,-,TRBV18,CASSQIGTTITGTDTQYF,TGTGCCAGCTCACAGATAGGGACAACTATTACAGGGACAGATACGCAGTATTTT
TRBJ1-5,TRBD1,-,TRBV28,CASSWGTGINQPQHF,TGTGCCAGCAGTTGGGGGACAGGGATTAATCAGCCCCAGCATTTT
TRBJ1-1,-,-,TRBV5-1,CASSLGAAEAFF,TGCGCCAGCAGCTTGGGGGCAGCTGAAGCTTTCTTT
TRBJ2-3,TRBD1,-,TRBV2,CASRQNRGHTQYF,TGTGCCAGCAGACAAAACAGGGGCCATACGCAGTATTTT
TRBJ1-1,-,-,TRBV6-5,CASSPHPGDNTEAFF,TGTGCCAGCAGCCCACACCCAGGGGATAACACTGAAGCTTTCTTT
TRBJ1-6,-,-,TRBV30,CACLWGPSNSPLHF,TGTGCCTGCCTGTGGGGGCCCTCTAATTCACCCCTCCACTTT
TRBJ2-2,-,-,TRBV18,CASSPLRGLNTGELFF,TGTGCCAGCTCACCACTTAGGGGCCTGAACACCGGGGAGCTGTTTTTT
TRBJ1-1,TRBD1,-,TRBV4-2,CASSQDGRQGTEAFF,TGTGCCAGCAGCCAAGACGGAAGACAGGGGACTGAAGCTTTCTTT
TRBJ1-5,-,-,TRBV6-5,CASSWQGGQPQHF,TGTGCCAGCAGCTGGCAGGGTGGTCAGCCCCAGCATTTT
TRBJ2-6,TRBD1,-,TRBV15,CATSRDYVDRGLLKSSGANVLTF,TGTGCCACCAGCAGAGATTACGTCGACAGGGGGCTTCTTAAATCCTCTGGGGCCAACGTCCTGACTTTC
TRBJ2-6,TRBD2,-,TRBV27,CASSLIAGGLAQGYSGANVLTF,TGTGCCAGCAGTTTAATTGCGGGGGGGCTAGCGCAGGGGTACTCTGGGGCCAACGTCCTGACTTTC
TRBJ1-2,TRBD1,-,TRBV28,CASSHRDSINYGYTF,TGTGCCAGCAGTCATCGGGACAGCATAAACTATGGCTACACCTTC
TRBJ1-6,-,-,TRBV5-8,CASSSHSSDSYNSPLHF,TGTGCCAGCAGCTCCCACTCGAGCGACAGTTATAATTCACCCCTCCACTTT
TRBJ1-2,TRBD1,-,TRBV28,CASSQQGFTF,TGTGCCAGCAGCCAACAGGGGTTCACCTTC